One sample yielded the 21 T cell receptor beta chains listed below, sequenced in a study of spatial heterogeneity in lung cancer (dated by TCRdb to between 2018 and 2021). The time point label here, explained by the study, means: sample taken at primary tumor resection. Which antigens these TCRs recognize remains unknown. Overall study outcomes, separate from this receptor: A correlation was observed between the number of expanded intratumoral alpha and beta TCRs and the tumor nonsynonymous mutation count.

The library was built by means of 5' RACE. Sequencing relied on a NextSeq 500. Starting from the raw public reads, TCRdb applied fastp trimming at Q25, assembled clones with MiXCR and retained in-frame beta chains. Every entry covers one CDR3 protein and lists the most common genes and DNA from its rows. For this sample the table gives about 23,000 distinct CDR3 sequences, of which about 4.9% were detected only once. The leading ten clones occupy roughly 9.6% of the sample. Sequenced here: lung tumor tissue, sampled at surgery. These receptors were collected from a male donor with early-stage non-small cell lung cancer.

This clonotype was observed at least ten times. The chain employs TRBV28 and TRBJ2-5; the D is unclear. Germline assignment: CDR1 MDHEN and CDR2 SYDVKM. Trimming took off 5 bases at V and 2 bases at J, with 0 bases between the two ends. The CDR3 runs 10 residues. In DNA form, the CDR3 reads TGTGCCAGCAGTCAAGAGACCCAGTACTTC. Residues: CASSQETQYF. Together with reference TRBV28 and TRBJ2-5, the CDR3 gives the full variable domain: DVKVTQSSRYLVKRTGEKVFLECVQDMDHENMFWYRQDPGLGLRLIYFSYDVKMKEKGDIPEGYSVSREKKERFSLILESASTNQTSMYLCASSQETQYFGPGTRLLVL.

This clonotype appeared many times. V and J are TRBV20-1 and TRBJ2-3, with 8 bases fitting TRBD2. The CDR3 loop spans 14 amino acids. Germline V gene data show CDR1 as DFQATT and CDR2 as SNEGSKA (reference sequence). Trimming cost V 0 bases and J 6 bases; bases outside gene matches: 5. CDR3 in amino acids: CSARDRTSGDTQYF. CDR3 in DNA: TGCAGTGCTAGAGATCGAACTAGCGGTGATACGCAGTATTTT.

This clonotype was seen repeatedly, ten times or more. This sequence joins TRBV18 and TRBJ1-1; D call uncertain. V lost 3 bases to trimming and J lost 4 bases, with 12 bases between them. This CDR3 comprises 14 residues. Germline V gene lookup returns CDR1 KGHSH and CDR2 LQKENI. CDR3 DNA sequence: TGTGCCAGCTCACCTAGCGCACGGACCACTGAAGCTTTCTTT. The encoded protein is CASSPSARTTEAFF.

Judged by abundance, this clonotype is large (0.1 to 1%). The chain employs TRBV7-2 and TRBJ2-7; 8 positions match TRBD1. This CDR3 comprises 15 residues. CDR1 is SGHTA, CDR2 FQGNSA, per germline. V lost 4 bases to trimming and J lost 5 bases; unmatched junction nucleotides: 10. As DNA, the CDR3 is TGTGCCAGCAGCTCTCGGACAGGGAAATTGAACGAGCAGTACTTC. This gives the protein CASSSRTGKLNEQYF. The full variable domain, with the rest looked up from reference TRBV7-2 and TRBJ2-7, is GAGVSQSPSNKVTEKGKDVELRCDPISGHTALYWYRQSLGQGLEFLIYFQGNSAPDKSGLPSDRFSAERTGGSVSTLTIQRTQQEDSAVYLCASSSRTGKLNEQYFGPGTRLTVT.

This clonotype was observed a handful of times. The chain couples TRBV14 to TRBJ2-2; 10 bases fit TRBD2. The CDR3 spans 17 residues. Germline CDR1 SGHDN, CDR2 FVKESK. J lost 4 bases, V lost 0 bases, and 5 bases had no gene match. The CDR3 loop reads CASSQEFLAGVTGELFF. The CDR3 region has the DNA TGTGCCAGCAGCCAAGAATTCCTAGCGGGAGTCACCGGGGAGCTGTTTTTT.

By frequency in the sample, this clonotype is medium-sized. V and J are TRBV5-1 and TRBJ1-1, with D possibly matching TRBD1 (6 bases). Germline assignment: CDR1 SGHRS and CDR2 YFSETQ. V lost 4 bases to trimming and J lost 0 bases, with 10 bases between them. There are 14 residues in the CDR3. CDR3 nucleotides: TGCGCCAGCAGCCCAGGGGTCCTGAACACTGAAGCTTTCTTT. Its translation is CASSPGVLNTEAFF.

The chain carries TRBV27 and TRBJ2-7; TRBD1 or TRBD2 may be the D gene (5 bases each). The germline V and J ends were trimmed by 8 bases and 4 bases, with 15 bases remaining between them. This CDR3 region has 13 residues. Germline CDR1 is MNHEY and CDR2 is SMNVEV (reference sequence). Here the CDR3 DNA reads TGTGCCAGCGGGGGACCCCCACTATACGAGCAGTACTTC. Amino acid sequence: CASGGPPLYEQYF.

This clonotype was counted many times. This rearrangement joins TRBV10-3 to TRBJ1-6; perhaps TRBD1 as D (6 bases). In germline, CDR1 is ENHRY, CDR2 SYGVKD. Trimming cost V 5 bases and J 9 bases, with 17 bases left between them. This CDR3 comprises 15 residues. In nucleotides, the CDR3 is TGTGCCATCAGTTACAGGGAGAAGGGAAGTTCACCCCTCCACTTT. Its translation is CAISYREKGSSPLHF.

This clonotype counts as medium-sized. This chain connects TRBV12-3 or TRBV12-4 to TRBJ2-1, with TRBD2 matching over 10 bases. This CDR3 has 15 amino acids. V lost 6 bases, J lost 7 bases, and 9 bases stayed unmatched. The CDR3 region has the DNA TGTGCCAGCAGCCAATCGGCTAGCGGGAGTAATGAGCAGTTCTTC. The encoded protein is CASSQSASGSNEQFF.

The table lists this clonotype with many counts. This sequence joins TRBV28 and TRBJ1-2; TRBD1 aligns across 7 bases. CDR3 length equals 15 residues. After removal of 4 bases from V and 4 bases from J, the junction contained 9 bases not matched to a gene. Germline V gene sequence: CDR1 MDHEN, CDR2 SYDVKM. CDR3 nucleotides: TGTGCCAGCAGTTCTCGACAGGGTCGTACCTATGGCTACACCTTC. It codes for CASSSRQGRTYGYTF.

This clonotype was recorded many times. The rearrangement uses TRBV29-1 and TRBJ2-6, with 9 positions matching TRBD2. The CDR3 is 18 residues long. V lost 6 bases to trimming and J lost 0 bases; unmatched junction nucleotides: 12. The germline CDR1 and CDR2 sequences are SQVTM and ANQGSEA. The CDR3 loop reads CSVGSVAGVSSGANVLTF. The CDR3 DNA follows: TGCAGCGTCGGCAGCGTAGCGGGGGTAAGCTCTGGGGCCAACGTCCTGACTTTC.

This clonotype was observed at least ten times. The chain couples TRBV7-9 to TRBJ2-7; D is perhaps TRBD1 or TRBD2 (5 bases each). The CDR3 totals 16 residues. Trimming took off 4 bases at V and 4 bases at J, with 20 bases between the two ends. Germline V CDR1 and CDR2: SEHNR, FQNEAQ (reference sequence). CDR3 protein: CASSYRRGALEYEQYF. DNA for the CDR3: TGTGCCAGCAGCTACCGACGAGGGGCACTCGAGTACGAGCAGTACTTC.

This clonotype showed up many times. The V call is TRBV12-3 or TRBV12-4, the J call TRBJ1-6; no reliable D call. This CDR3 comprises 13 residues. The V gene lost 6 bases and the J gene lost 14 bases, with 17 bases spanning the gap. This CDR3 is CASSLRWGWALHF. DNA for the CDR3: TGTGCCAGCAGCCTTCGTTGGGGTTGGGCCCTCCACTTT.

This clonotype came up many times. The chain employs TRBV7-2 and TRBJ2-3; weak D call: TRBD1 (6 bases). CDR1 and CDR2 (germline): SGHTA, FQGNSA. The CDR3 extends over 15 amino acids. The V gene lost 2 bases and the J gene lost 2 bases, with 11 bases spanning the gap. Written as DNA, the CDR3 is TGTGCCAGCAGCTTACAGGGGATCAACACAGATACGCAGTATTTT. Translated: CASSLQGINTDTQYF.

At least ten counts were recorded for this clonotype. This chain joins TRBV28 and TRBJ1-6; 8 positions match TRBD1. Looked up from germline, CDR1 is MDHEN and CDR2 is SYDVKM. Trimming cost V 6 bases and J 9 bases; bases outside gene matches: 4. This CDR3 is 13 amino acids long. CDR3 nucleotide sequence: TGTGCCAGCAGAGGACAGGGTATTTCACCCCTCCACTTT. It encodes CASRGQGISPLHF. Complete variable domain (other parts from reference TRBV28 and TRBJ1-6): DVKVTQSSRYLVKRTGEKVFLECVQDMDHENMFWYRQDPGLGLRLIYFSYDVKMKEKGDIPEGYSVSREKKERFSLILESASTNQTSMYLCASRGQGISPLHFGNGTRLTVT.

This clonotype was observed many times. V gene TRBV14 combines with J gene TRBJ1-1, with D possibly being TRBD1 (6 bases). The CDR3 runs to 15 residues. Trimming left V 8 bases short and J 4 bases short, with 20 bases between. From germline, CDR1 is SGHDN and CDR2 FVKESK. CDR3 region: CASQGQGFGGTEAFF. CDR3 nucleotide sequence: TGTGCCAGCCAGGGGCAGGGGTTTGGTGGCACTGAAGCTTTCTTT.

This clonotype was counted ten times or more. The chain recombines TRBV7-3 with TRBJ2-7; 10 bases agree with TRBD2. After removal of 5 bases from V and 3 bases from J, the junction contained 1 base not matched to a gene. This CDR3 is built from 13 residues. CDR1 is SGHTA and CDR2 is FQGTGA in the germline V gene. Here the CDR3 reads CASSRTSGYEQYF. For the CDR3, the DNA is TGTGCCAGCAGCCGGACTAGCGGCTACGAGCAGTACTTC.

This clonotype was detected many times. CDR3 bases: TGCGCCAGCAGCCCGGGACAGGGGGCGTTAAATGAAAAACTGTTTTTT. It translates to CASSPGQGALNEKLFF. This chain connects TRBV5-1 to TRBJ1-4; 12 bases agree with TRBD1. Germline CDR1 and CDR2: SGHRS and YFSETQ. The trim removed 4 bases at V and 5 bases at J, leaving 6 bases unmatched. This CDR3 region has 16 residues.

This clonotype was found many times. The genes are TRBV6-1 and TRBJ2-7; unclear D gene. CDR1 is MNHNS and CDR2 is SASEGT in the germline V gene. The CDR3 extends over 14 amino acids. Deletions cut 7 bases from V and 4 bases from J, with 17 bases between. The CDR3 nucleotides read TGTGCCAGCACGGCGGAACTACCCCCGTACGAGCAGTACTTC. It yields the protein CASTAELPPYEQYF.

This clonotype was recorded many times. J is TRBJ2-1 and V is TRBV14; 8 bases fit TRBD2. The germline gives CDR1 SGHDN, CDR2 FVKESK. The CDR3 contains 15 residues. V shed 4 bases, J shed 3 bases, and the junction held 5 bases outside the gene matches. As DNA, the CDR3 is TGTGCCAGCAGCCCCATAGCGGGGTACTACAATGAGCAGTTCTTC. Translated: CASSPIAGYYNEQFF.

This clonotype came up many times. This chain connects TRBV10-3 to TRBJ1-2, with D perhaps matching TRBD1 (6 bases). CDR3 size: 15 residues. CDR1 and CDR2 (germline): ENHRY, SYGVKD. V lost 10 bases and J 2 bases, leaving 20 bases between the germline ends. CDR3: CATLGPGAANYGYTF. As DNA, the CDR3 is TGTGCCACACTCGGCCCAGGGGCCGCGAACTATGGCTACACCTTC.